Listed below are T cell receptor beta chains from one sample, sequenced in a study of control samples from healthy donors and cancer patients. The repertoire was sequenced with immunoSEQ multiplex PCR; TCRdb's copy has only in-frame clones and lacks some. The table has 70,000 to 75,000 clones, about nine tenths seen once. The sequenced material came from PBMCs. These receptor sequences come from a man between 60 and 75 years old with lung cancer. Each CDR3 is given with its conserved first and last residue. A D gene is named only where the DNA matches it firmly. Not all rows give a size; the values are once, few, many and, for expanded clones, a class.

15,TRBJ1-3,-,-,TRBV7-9,TGTGCCAGCAGCTTAAGGGCTGGTAGCCGGAACACCATATATTTT,CASSLRAGSRNTIYF
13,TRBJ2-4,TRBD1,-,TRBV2,TGTGCCAGCAGAGGGACAGGGAGGGACATTCAGTACTTC,CASRGTGRDIQYF
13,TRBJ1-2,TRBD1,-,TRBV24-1,TGTGCCACCTCCCCAGAAGGGGGCAATGGCTACACCTTC,CATSPEGGNGYTF
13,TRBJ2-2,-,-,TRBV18,TGTGCCAGCTCACCGGGACGGACCGGGGAGCTGTTTTTT,CASSPGRTGELFF
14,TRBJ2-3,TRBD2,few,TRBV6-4,TGTGCCAGCAGACTAGCGGGAGACACAGATACGCAGTATTTT,CASRLAGDTDTQYF
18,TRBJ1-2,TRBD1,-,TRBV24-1,TGTGCCACCAGTGATTCCGGCTTACAGGGGGCCGGGCCTTATGGCTACACCTTC,CATSDSGLQGAGPYGYTF
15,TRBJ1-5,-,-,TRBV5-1,TGCGCCAGCAGCTTGGCAGGGAATAGCAATCAGCCCCAGCATTTT,CASSLAGNSNQPQHF
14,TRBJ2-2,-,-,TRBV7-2,TGTGCCAGCAACAGACCCACGAGGGGCGGGGAGCTGTTTTTT,CASNRPTRGGELFF
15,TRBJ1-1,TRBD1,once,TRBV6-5,TGTGCCAGCAGAGATTACAGGGGGCCCCTCAATGAAGCTTTCTTT,CASRDYRGPLNEAFF
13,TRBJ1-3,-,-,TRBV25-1,TGTGCCAGCACGAAAGGGACTGGAAACACCATATATTTT,CASTKGTGNTIYF
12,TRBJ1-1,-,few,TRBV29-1,TGCAGCGTTGAAGGCATGATAGCTGAAGCTTTCTTT,CSVEGMIAEAFF
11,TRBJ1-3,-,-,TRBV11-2,TGTGCCAGCGGACAGTTCGCTCTCATATATTTT,CASGQFALIYF
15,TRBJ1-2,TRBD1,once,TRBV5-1,TGCGCCAGCAGACGGACAGGGGGCTCGGACTATGGCTACACCTTC,CASRRTGGSDYGYTF
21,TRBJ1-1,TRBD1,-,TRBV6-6,TGTGCCAGCAGTCCAAATCCGAGGTGGGGACAGGGTACCTCTCTGAACACTGAAGCTTTCTTT,CASSPNPRWGQGTSLNTEAFF
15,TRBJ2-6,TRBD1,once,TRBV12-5,TGTGCTAGTGCACAGGGGGCGCCTGGGGCCAACGTCCTGACTTTC,CASAQGAPGANVLTF
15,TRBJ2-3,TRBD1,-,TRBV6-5,TGTGCCAGCGGAACCGACAGGGGCACCACAGATACGCAGTATTTT,CASGTDRGTTDTQYF
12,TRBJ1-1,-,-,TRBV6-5,TGTGCCAGCAGTTACCTCGGAAAGGTAGCTTTCTTT,CASSYLGKVAFF